The rows below give T cell receptor beta chains drawn from one sample of a study of blood T cell repertoires in COVID-19. TCRdb keeps only in-frame clones here, not all; method: immunoSEQ multiplex PCR. This sample has under 150,000 clones, with under 95% found just once. The sequenced material came from peripheral blood. The receptors stem from a man aged 55 to 70 with COVID-19, enrolled during active disease. Each CDR3 is given with its conserved first and last residue. The size field is filled for only some rows; it gives once, few, many or a size class.

J gene: TRBJ1-2
V gene: TRBV11-3
clone size: .
CDR3 length: 17
CDR3 protein: CASSLDSGPDNNYGYTF

J gene: TRBJ1-2
V gene: TRBV30
clone size: .
CDR3 length: 13
CDR3 protein: CAWSEVEHYGYTF

J gene: TRBJ2-7
V gene: TRBV7-2
clone size: .
CDR3 length: 15
CDR3 protein: CASSPSWRSSYEQYF

J gene: TRBJ1-2
V gene: TRBV3-1/TRBV3-2
clone size: .
CDR3 length: 14
CDR3 protein: CASSQDPGGYGYTF

J gene: TRBJ1-5
V gene: TRBV6-5
clone size: .
CDR3 length: 15
CDR3 protein: CASSGGQTSNQPQHF

J gene: TRBJ2-5
V gene: TRBV11-3
clone size: .
CDR3 length: 13
CDR3 protein: CASSQGSQETQYF

J gene: TRBJ1-3
V gene: TRBV6-5
clone size: .
CDR3 length: 14
CDR3 protein: CASSTSSSGNTIYF

J gene: TRBJ2-5
V gene: TRBV11-3
clone size: .
CDR3 length: 18
CDR3 protein: CASSLVASSSGVQETQYF

J gene: TRBJ1-1
V gene: TRBV24-1
clone size: few
CDR3 length: 14
CDR3 protein: CATSVSGGGTEAFF

J gene: TRBJ2-7
V gene: TRBV9
clone size: few
CDR3 length: 14
CDR3 protein: CASSVGQGAYEQYF

J gene: TRBJ1-3
V gene: TRBV5-1
clone size: .
CDR3 length: 16
CDR3 protein: CASSRGQLSSGNTIYF

J gene: TRBJ1-5
V gene: TRBV5-1
clone size: many
CDR3 length: 13
CDR3 protein: CASSLSGNQPQHF

J gene: TRBJ1-1
V gene: TRBV3-1/TRBV3-2
clone size: .
CDR3 length: 14
CDR3 protein: CASSQLDRATEAFF

J gene: TRBJ2-7
V gene: TRBV19
clone size: .
CDR3 length: 14
CDR3 protein: CASSFASGSYEQYF

J gene: TRBJ1-2
V gene: TRBV2
clone size: .
CDR3 length: 13
CDR3 protein: CASSLDRGYGYTF

J gene: TRBJ2-7
V gene: TRBV9
clone size: .
CDR3 length: 15
CDR3 protein: CASASTDRGFYEQYF

J gene: TRBJ1-5
V gene: TRBV21-1
clone size: .
CDR3 length: 17
CDR3 protein: CASSKDLTGQVNQPQHF

J gene: TRBJ1-3
V gene: TRBV7-2
clone size: once
CDR3 length: 13
CDR3 protein: CASSTGTGNTIYF

J gene: TRBJ2-7
V gene: TRBV19
clone size: .
CDR3 length: 14
CDR3 protein: CASSKVGRNYEQYF

J gene: TRBJ2-7
V gene: TRBV27
clone size: .
CDR3 length: 13
CDR3 protein: CASSLGALDEQYF